This T cell receptor beta chain was recorded in a study of T cells after somatic rescue of genetic block. This CDR3 region has 13 residues. V shed 1 base and J shed 4 bases, with 8 bases lying between them. Germline V lookup: CDR1 LNHNV, CDR2 YYDKDF (reference sequence). The repertoire was sequenced with immunoSEQ multiplex PCR; TCRdb's copy has only in-frame clones and lacks some. The sample shows roughly 70,000 clones, approximately 90% of them seen only once. The sequenced sample was peripheral blood mononuclear cells (PBMCs). The sequence derives from a man between 35 and 55 years old. The chain links TRBV15 to TRBJ2-7; tentative D call: TRBD2 (5 bases). The CDR3 here is CATSRGPGYEQYF. The CDR3 coding sequence is TGTGCCACCAGCAGAGGTCCGGGATACGAGCAGTACTTC.